Included here is one T cell receptor beta chain sequence, with context. This clonotype occurred a few times. Its cognate antigen has yet to be identified. One base away there is no much larger clone; base qualities are not given. The data are from a study of T cells in Graves' hyperthyroidism and ophthalmopathy (dated by TCRdb to 2018 to 2020). Notes on the research overall: Peripheral blood was sampled at the time of initial diagnosis, prior to any treatment. TCR V-J signatures able to tell the groups apart were searched for in a discovery cohort of more than 90 patients, of whom under 45 had Graves' ophthalmopathy and around 58 had stable Graves' hyperthyroidism. Prospective prediction of ophthalmopathy was tested in an independent validation cohort of fewer than 20 hyperthyroidism patients and 17 patients who later progressed to ophthalmopathy. The 100 discovery patients were randomly split 7:3 into training and test sets. In addition, the study compared T-cell repertoires in thyroid tissue and in blood from five to seven Graves' hyperthyroidism patients. Following sampling, methimazole starting at 30 mg daily was given to hyperthyroidism patients, and high-dose intravenous methylprednisolone was given to ophthalmopathy patients. According to the paper, TCR Vbeta CDR3 sequencing was carried out on some 130 peripheral blood samples, which came from 40 to 45 ophthalmopathy, under 80 hyperthyroidism and approximately 17 progressor patients. The investigation overall reported the following: No statistical method was used to fix the sample size in advance, and group allocation was not hidden from the investigators. In validation, the model predicted progression to ophthalmopathy with 55% to 71% sensitivity and 72% to 85% specificity, a median of about 6 months before onset. Blood samples also contained most of the expanded thyroid clonotypes (frequency above 0.001), which suggests that blood repertoires may reflect thyroid immune responses. In cross-validation, a model built on a 13 V-J signature told ophthalmopathy apart from stable hyperthyroidism with just under 90% sensitivity and approximately 81% specificity, and in testing the same model reached 80%/75%.

The TCR beta CDR3 regions were amplified from the RNA transcripts. A first-round RT-PCR of the TCR CDR3 used the HTBI primer set with the Qiagen OneStep RT-PCR kit. A second multiplex PCR round built the libraries, followed by size selection and purification. Sequencing of the libraries was done on an Illumina HiSeq2000 using paired-end 100 bp reads. On the study's bioinformatics: SOAPnuke was used to process the raw data, with reads discarded if the reads contained adapters or uncalled bases, had a mean Phred below 15, or lacked an exact constant-primer or identifier match. COPE v1.2.5 was used to merge the high-quality paired reads, and each unique nucleotide sequence was defined as a clonotype. MiTCR v1.1 was used to align clonotypes to the IMGT TRBV, TRBD and TRBJ reference segments. The analysis was restricted to V-J combinations with a frequency above 0.0001, which together covered 99% to 99.2% of the repertoires. A TCS score was defined as the ratio of F50 (clonal expansion) to E x V (chaos), with BLOSUM62-based TCRdist applied between CDR3 peptides within each V-J. Welch's t-statistics and random forest reduced approximately 520 V-J features to 10 to 15, which were used in a naive Bayes classifier (R e1071). The public reads were quality trimmed at Q25 with fastp and then assembled into clones with MiXCR by TCRdb, keeping productive beta chains. Rows matching on CDR3 protein sequence are summarized as one entry with the most common DNA and genes. These V and J calls rely on TCRdb rather than the paper's analysis. This sample holds about 740,000 distinct CDR3 sequences; 13% to 15% were observed only once. The ten largest clonotypes hold around 9.6% of the sample.

Graves' hyperthyroidism was defined as stable when no progression to ophthalmopathy occurred over 18 months of follow-up. Hyperthyroidism patients were aged 18 to 65 years and newly diagnosed, with disease duration of less than 2 months. The study excluded patients with uncontrolled infections, other autoimmune diseases, pregnancy or lactation. Clinical symptoms, serum thyroxine and TRAb, thyroid ultrasound, and orbital computed tomography formed the basis for the diagnoses. PBMCs were isolated from roughly 10 ml of fresh peripheral blood by Ficoll-Paque density gradient centrifugation. Trizol reagent was used to extract total RNA, and RNA quality was then checked on an Agilent 2100 Bioanalyzer. The TCR originated in a woman between 18 and 29 years old with Graves' hyperthyroidism. The sample consisted of blood.

The bases read TGCGCCAGCAGCTTGGTTGTAGCAGCAGGGCAGTTCTTC. Its coded protein is CASSLVVAAGQFF. The chain employs TRBV5-1 and TRBJ2-1, with the identity of the D gene unclear. V is clipped by 0 bases and J by 12 bases, and the sequence between their germline boundaries is 13 bases long. The CDR3 sequence holds 13 residues, the cysteine and phenylalanine included. The only DNA kept is the CDR3, 39 bases in frame from the first base. The germline V gene encodes CDR1 SGHRS and CDR2 YFSETQ.